This T cell receptor beta chain originates from a study of blood T cell repertoires in COVID-19. Turning to the study itself: Italy, Spain and the United States were the sources of the convalescent and acute COVID-19 samples. Nucleic acid was either cDNA or gDNA, and it came from T cells, B-cell-depleted T cells, or PBMCs.

The CDR3 has 15 residues. CDR1 and CDR2 (germline): MDHEN, SYDVKM. The V gene end was trimmed by 6 bases and the J gene end by 6 bases; junction bases not matched to a gene: 8. Source study methods: Amplified reference gene primers provided the basis for estimating nucleated cell counts. Data came from immunoSEQ multiplex PCR; TCRdb stores just in-frame clones and leaves some out. The DNA gave D and trimming, while V, J and clone size come from that table. The sample gives hundreds of thousands of clones, roughly four fifths of which show up once; around 7% is in the top ten. V and J are TRBV28 and TRBJ1-5, with 10 bases identical to TRBD1. The TCR was taken from a woman of 80 years or more with COVID-19, enrolled during active disease. Material for sequencing was peripheral blood. The CDR3 DNA sequence: TGTGCCAGCAGCCGAGACAGGGGGCGCGGTCAGCCCCAGCATTTT. Its translation: CASSRDRGRGQPQHF.